This T cell receptor beta chain was identified during a study of blood T cell repertoires in COVID-19 (dated by TCRdb to the early 2020s). With regard to the full study: Samples from collaborators originated in the United States, Italy and Spain and spanned both the acute and convalescent phases of COVID-19. Nearly every sample came with metadata listing a de-identified subject ID, COVID-19 status, age in years and sex. Where available, HLA class I and class II types were taken from metadata supplied by the sample provider and were not determined by assay-based typing. The prospective study material was composed of cDNA or gDNA derived from T cells, B-cell-depleted T cells, or PBMCs. The repertoires were released in a freely available public database intended as a resource for research on the immune response to SARS-CoV-2. Samples were obtained from the ongoing ImmuneRACE study (first 160 participants) and from 950 to 1,500 subjects provided by 6 global collaborators. Deeply sampled blood TCRbeta repertoires from subjects exposed to, actively infected with, or recovered from COVID-19 were included in the dataset. General findings and caveats noted by the study authors: The quantity of clinical and demographic metadata differed by source and by participant and was supplied without curation.

Collaborating institutions collected whole blood in K2EDTA tubes following their own protocols. For TCRbeta analysis, collaborators shipped samples as frozen whole blood, isolated PBMCs, or DNA extracted from either of those sample types. Details on this clone: The target of this receptor is not known. Base qualities were left out, and no much larger clone turns up one base away.

The immunoSEQ Assay, a bias-controlled multiplex PCR, was used to amplify TCRbeta CDR3 regions from genomic DNA. In the original analysis: Within the assay, amplification of reference gene primers was used to estimate how many nucleated cells each sample contained. To quantify the absolute abundance of each unique TCRbeta CDR3 rearrangement, sequence reads were collapsed and filtered. For each sample, productive Simpson clonality was calculated as the square root of Simpson's diversity index over productive rearrangements. TCRdb obtained this table from immuneACCESS and retained in-frame rearrangements with V and J assigned. These tables miss some clones; where compared with another copy, unresolved V genes account for less than half of the shortfall, and the remainder is unexplained. The V and J calls and the clone size are those of that table, but D and trimming were determined from the DNA. For this sample there are about 82,000 clones; around four fifths appear just once. The leading ten clones occupy more than 15% of the sample.

Input material: peripheral blood. The TCR sequence derives from a man aged 80 or over with active or convalescent COVID-19.

The DNA reads TGTGCCAGCAGCATAAACAGGGGGGATGAAAAACTGTTTTTT. This sequence encodes CASSINRGDEKLFF. Recombination connected TRBV5-4 to TRBJ1-4, with 8 bases in between that match TRBD1. From a lookup of the germline V gene (reference sequence), CDR1 and CDR2 are SGHNT and YYREEE. The junction shows trimming of 4 bases on V and 6 bases on J, and the gene matches do not reach 5 bases of it. Including the terminal cysteine and phenylalanine, the CDR3 comprises 14 residues. Solely the CDR3 DNA is kept, with 42 bases framed from the first base.